This T cell receptor (beta chain) stems from a study of blood T cell repertoires in COVID-19. Study in general: From T cells, B-cell-depleted T cells, or PBMCs came the material, which was cDNA or gDNA.

CDR1 is SNHLY, CDR2 FYNNEI, per germline. The CDR3 is 14 residues long. Trimming removed 1 base at V and 10 bases at J, with 11 bases between. As originally analysed: Amplification with reference gene primers provided the estimates of nucleated cell counts. Sequenced by immunoSEQ multiplex PCR; TCRdb stores in-frame clones only, minus some. V and J calls and clone size follow that table, whereas D and trimming were derived from the DNA. Found here are around 230,000 clones, 65% to 85% of them singletons; the top ten hold about 8%. J is TRBJ1-6 and V is TRBV2, with a tentative D call TRBD1 (6 bases). Material: peripheral blood. This clonotype was sampled from a woman aged 80 or older with acute or convalescent COVID-19. CDR3 sequence reads: CASSEVAGVSPLHF. The CDR3 coding sequence is TGTGCCAGCAGTGAAGTGGCAGGGGTGTCACCCCTCCACTTT.